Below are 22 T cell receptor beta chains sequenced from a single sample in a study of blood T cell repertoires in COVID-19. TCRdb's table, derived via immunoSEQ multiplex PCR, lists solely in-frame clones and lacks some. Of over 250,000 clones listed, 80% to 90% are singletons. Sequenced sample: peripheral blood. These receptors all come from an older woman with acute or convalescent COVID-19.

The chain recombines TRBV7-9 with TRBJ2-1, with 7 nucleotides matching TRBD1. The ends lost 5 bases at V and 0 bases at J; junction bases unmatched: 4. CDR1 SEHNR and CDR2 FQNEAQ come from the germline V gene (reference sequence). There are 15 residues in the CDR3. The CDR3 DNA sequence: TGTGCCAGCAGCCCCAGGGGGAACTCCTACAATGAGCAGTTCTTC. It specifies CASSPRGNSYNEQFF.

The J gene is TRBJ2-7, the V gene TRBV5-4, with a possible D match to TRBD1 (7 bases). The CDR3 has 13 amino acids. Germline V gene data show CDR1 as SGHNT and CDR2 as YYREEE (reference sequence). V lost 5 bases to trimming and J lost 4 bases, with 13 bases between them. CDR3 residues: CASSSQGGYEQYF. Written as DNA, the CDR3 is TGTGCCAGCAGTTCCCAGGGGGGATACGAGCAGTACTTC.

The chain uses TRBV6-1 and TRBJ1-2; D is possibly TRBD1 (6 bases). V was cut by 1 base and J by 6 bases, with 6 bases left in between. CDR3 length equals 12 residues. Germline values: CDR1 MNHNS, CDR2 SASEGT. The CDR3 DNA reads TGTGCCAGCAGTGAAGACAGGGATGGCTACACCTTC. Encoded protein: CASSEDRDGYTF.

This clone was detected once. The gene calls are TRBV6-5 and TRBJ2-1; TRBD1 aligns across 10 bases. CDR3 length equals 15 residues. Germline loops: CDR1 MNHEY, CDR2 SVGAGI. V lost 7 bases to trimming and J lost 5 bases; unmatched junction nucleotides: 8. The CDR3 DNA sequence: TGTGCCAGCAATTCAGGACAGGGGGGACACAATGAGCAGTTCTTC. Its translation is CASNSGQGGHNEQFF.

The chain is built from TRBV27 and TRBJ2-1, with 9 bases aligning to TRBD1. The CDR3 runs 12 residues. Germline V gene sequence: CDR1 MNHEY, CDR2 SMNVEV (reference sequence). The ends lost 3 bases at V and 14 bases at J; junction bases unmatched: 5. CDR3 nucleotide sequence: TGTGCCAGCAGTTTGAAGGACAGGGGCAAGTTCTTC. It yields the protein CASSLKDRGKFF.

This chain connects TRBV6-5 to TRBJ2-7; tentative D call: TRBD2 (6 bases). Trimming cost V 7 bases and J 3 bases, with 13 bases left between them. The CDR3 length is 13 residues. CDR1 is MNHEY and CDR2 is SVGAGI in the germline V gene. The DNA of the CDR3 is TGTGCCAGCAACAGGAGGGCTTTCTACGAGCAGTACTTC. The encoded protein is CASNRRAFYEQYF.

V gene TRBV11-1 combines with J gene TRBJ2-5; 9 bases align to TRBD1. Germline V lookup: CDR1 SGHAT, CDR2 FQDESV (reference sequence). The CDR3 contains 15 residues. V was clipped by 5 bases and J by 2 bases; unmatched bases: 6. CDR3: CASSRDRVGQETQYF. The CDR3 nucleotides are TGTGCCAGCAGCCGGGACAGGGTGGGGCAAGAGACCCAGTACTTC.

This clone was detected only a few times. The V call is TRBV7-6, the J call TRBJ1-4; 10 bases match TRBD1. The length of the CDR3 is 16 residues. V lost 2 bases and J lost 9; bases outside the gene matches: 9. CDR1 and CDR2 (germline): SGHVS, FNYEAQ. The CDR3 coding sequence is TGTGCCAGCAGCTTAAACCCCGGGACAGGGGCGAAAAAACTGTTTTTT. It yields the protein CASSLNPGTGAKKLFF.

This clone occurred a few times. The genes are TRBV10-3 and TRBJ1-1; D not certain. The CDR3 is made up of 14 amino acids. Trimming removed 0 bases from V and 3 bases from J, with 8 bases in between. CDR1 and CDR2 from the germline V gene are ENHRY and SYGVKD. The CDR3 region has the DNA TGTGCCATCAGTGAGTCGCCCGGGGACACTGAAGCTTTCTTT. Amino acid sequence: CAISESPGDTEAFF.

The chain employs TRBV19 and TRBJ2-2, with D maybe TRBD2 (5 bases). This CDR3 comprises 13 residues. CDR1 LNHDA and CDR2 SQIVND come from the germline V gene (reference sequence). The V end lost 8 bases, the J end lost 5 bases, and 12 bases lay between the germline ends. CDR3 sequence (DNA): TGTGCCAGTGGCTACACTAGAACCGGGGAGCTGTTTTTT. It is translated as CASGYTRTGELFF.

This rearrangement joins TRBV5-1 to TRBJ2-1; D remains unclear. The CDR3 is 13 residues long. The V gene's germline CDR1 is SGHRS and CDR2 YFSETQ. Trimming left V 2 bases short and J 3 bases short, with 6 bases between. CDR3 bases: TGCGCCAGCAGCTTTAACGGCTACAATGAGCAGTTCTTC. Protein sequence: CASSFNGYNEQFF.

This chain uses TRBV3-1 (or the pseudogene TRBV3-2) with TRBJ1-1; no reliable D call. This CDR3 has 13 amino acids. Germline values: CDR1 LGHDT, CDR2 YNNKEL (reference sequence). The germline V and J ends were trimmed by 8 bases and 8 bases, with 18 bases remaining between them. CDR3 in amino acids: CASLSTGKEEAFF. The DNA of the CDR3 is TGTGCCAGCCTCTCCACGGGGAAGGAGGAAGCTTTCTTT.

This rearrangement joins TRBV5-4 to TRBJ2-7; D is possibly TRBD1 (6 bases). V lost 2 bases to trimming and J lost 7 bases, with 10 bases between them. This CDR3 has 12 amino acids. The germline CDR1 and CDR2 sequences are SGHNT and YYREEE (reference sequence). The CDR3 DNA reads TGTGCCAGCAGCTTCGGACAGACGGAGCAGTACTTC. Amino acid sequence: CASSFGQTEQYF.

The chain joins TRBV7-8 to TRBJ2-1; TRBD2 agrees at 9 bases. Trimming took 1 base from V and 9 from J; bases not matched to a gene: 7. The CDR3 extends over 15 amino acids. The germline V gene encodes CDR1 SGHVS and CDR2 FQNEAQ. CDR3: CASSLVLAGQGEQFF. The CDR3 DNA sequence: TGTGCCAGCAGCTTAGTCCTAGCGGGGCAGGGTGAGCAGTTCTTC.

This CDR3 is CASRSTSTDTQYF. In DNA form, the CDR3 reads TGTGCCAGCAGATCGACTAGCACAGATACGCAGTATTTT. The chain has TRBV27 and TRBJ2-3; D ambiguous. CDR1 is MNHEY, CDR2 SMNVEV, per germline (reference sequence). The CDR3 is 13 amino acids. V gave up 6 bases and J gave up 0 bases, with 7 bases separating them.

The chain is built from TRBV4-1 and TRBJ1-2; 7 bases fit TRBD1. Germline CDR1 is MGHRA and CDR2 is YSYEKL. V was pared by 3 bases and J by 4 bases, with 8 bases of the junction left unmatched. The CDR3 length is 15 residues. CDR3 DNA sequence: TGCGCCAGCAGCCAGCTCAGGGGGAAAGGCTATGGCTACACCTTC. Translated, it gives CASSQLRGKGYGYTF.

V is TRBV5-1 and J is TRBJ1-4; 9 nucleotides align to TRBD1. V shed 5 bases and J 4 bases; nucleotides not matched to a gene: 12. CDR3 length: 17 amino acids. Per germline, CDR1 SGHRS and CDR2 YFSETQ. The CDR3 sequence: CASRYYRGQILNEKLFF. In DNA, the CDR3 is TGCGCCAGCAGATATTACAGGGGGCAGATCCTTAATGAAAAACTGTTTTTT. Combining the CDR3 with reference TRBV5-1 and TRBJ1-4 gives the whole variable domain KAGVTQTPRYLIKTRGQQVTLSCSPISGHRSVSWYQQTPGQGLQFLFEYFSETQRNKGNFPGRFSGRQFSNSRSEMNVSTLELGDSALYLCASRYYRGQILNEKLFFGSGTQLSVL.

For the CDR3, the DNA is TGTGCCAGCAGCCAAGGGAGGTACGAGCAGTACTTC. Translation: CASSQGRYEQYF. This rearrangement joins TRBV3-1 (or the pseudogene TRBV3-2) to TRBJ2-7, with D possibly TRBD2 on 5 matching bases. The ends were cut back, 1 base at V and 4 bases at J, with 5 bases in the middle. The germline V gene encodes CDR1 LGHDT and CDR2 YNNKEL (reference sequence). The CDR3 consists of 12 residues.

The CDR3 here is CASRKGRSDGYTF. The CDR3 region has the DNA TGTGCCAGCAGGAAAGGGAGATCCGACGGCTACACCTTC. The V call is TRBV2, the J call TRBJ1-2; no clear D gene. The CDR3 is 13 amino acids. Per germline, CDR1 SNHLY and CDR2 FYNNEI. V lost 6 bases, J lost 8 bases, and 16 bases lay in between.

The CDR3 loop reads CASRTPNTEAFF. Written as DNA, the CDR3 is TGTGCCAGTCGAACACCCAACACTGAAGCTTTCTTT. The V gene is TRBV19, the J gene TRBJ1-1, with D unclear. Trimming took 8 bases from V and 2 from J, leaving 9 bases between them. The CDR3 is made up of 12 amino acids. Germline CDR1 is LNHDA and CDR2 is SQIVND (reference sequence).

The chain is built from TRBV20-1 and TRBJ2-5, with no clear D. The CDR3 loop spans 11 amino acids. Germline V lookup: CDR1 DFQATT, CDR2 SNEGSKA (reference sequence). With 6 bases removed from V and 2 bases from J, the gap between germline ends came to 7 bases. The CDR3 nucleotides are TGCAGTGCGAGACATCAAGAGACCCAGTACTTC. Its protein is CSARHQETQYF.

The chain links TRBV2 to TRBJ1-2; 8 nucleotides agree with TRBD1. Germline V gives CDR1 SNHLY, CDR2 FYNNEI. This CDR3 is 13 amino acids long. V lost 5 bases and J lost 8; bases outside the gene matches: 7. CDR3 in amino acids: CASSPDRGAGYTF. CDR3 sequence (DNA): TGTGCCAGCAGTCCCGACAGGGGAGCCGGCTACACCTTC.